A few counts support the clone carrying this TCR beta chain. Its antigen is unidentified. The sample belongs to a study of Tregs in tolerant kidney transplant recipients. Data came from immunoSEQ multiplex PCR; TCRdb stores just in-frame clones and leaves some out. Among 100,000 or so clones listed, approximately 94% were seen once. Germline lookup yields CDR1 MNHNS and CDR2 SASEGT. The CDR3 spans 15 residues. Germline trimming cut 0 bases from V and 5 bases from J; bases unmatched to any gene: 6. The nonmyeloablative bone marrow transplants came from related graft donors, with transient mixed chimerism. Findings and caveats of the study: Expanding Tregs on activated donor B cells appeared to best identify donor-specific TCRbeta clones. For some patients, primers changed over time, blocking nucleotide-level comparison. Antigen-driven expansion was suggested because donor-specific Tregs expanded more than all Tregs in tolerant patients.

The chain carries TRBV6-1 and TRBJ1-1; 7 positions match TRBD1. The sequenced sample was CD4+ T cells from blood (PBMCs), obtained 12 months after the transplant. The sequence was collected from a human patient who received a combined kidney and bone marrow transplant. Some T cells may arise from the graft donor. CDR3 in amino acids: CASSEAGGSTTEAFF. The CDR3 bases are TGTGCCAGCAGTGAAGCAGGGGGCAGTACGACTGAAGCTTTCTTT.